The entry below describes one T cell receptor (beta chain). Libraries were prepared by immunoSEQ multiplex PCR; TCRdb keeps only in-frame clonotypes and omits some of them. Here the sample spans about 98,000 clones, more than 80% being singletons. As for treatment: preoperative locoregional IRX-2 cytokine immunotherapy. Patients received preoperative, locoregional IRX-2 cytokine immunotherapy in a phase Ib study. These data belong to a study of preoperative IRX-2 immunotherapy in early breast cancer. Sample: tumor tissue, taken after IRX-2 immunotherapy. The source of this sequence is a human donor with breast cancer.

The DNA of the CDR3 is TGTGCCAGTAGTATGCAAAACGTTAACTATGGCTACACCTTC. It codes for CASSMQNVNYGYTF. The chain combines TRBV19 with TRBJ1-2; D is undetermined. V lost 3 bases to trimming and J lost 1 base, with 9 bases between them. CDR1 is LNHDA, CDR2 SQIVND, per germline (reference sequence). The CDR3 spans 14 residues.